What follows describes a single T cell receptor beta chain. This specimen comes from a study of OX40 agonist ivuxolimab in advanced cancers. The V gene's germline CDR1 is SGHRS and CDR2 YFSETQ. Trimming left V 3 bases short and J 4 bases short, with 10 bases between. The CDR3 contains 13 residues. The table came from immunoSEQ multiplex PCR; TCRdb's copy has only in-frame clones and leaves some out. The sample shows 80,000 or so clones, 89% of them seen only once. This sample comprised CD4+ or CD8+ T cells sorted from blood, obtained in a trial of the OX40 agonist ivuxolimab. The clonotype was recovered from an adult with an advanced solid tumor such as melanoma, head and neck, liver or kidney cancer. V gene TRBV5-1 combines with J gene TRBJ1-2, with D possibly matching TRBD1 (5 bases). The CDR3 loop reads CASSSGIGYGYTF. The DNA for the CDR3 is TGCGCCAGCAGCTCAGGGATTGGCTATGGCTACACCTTC.